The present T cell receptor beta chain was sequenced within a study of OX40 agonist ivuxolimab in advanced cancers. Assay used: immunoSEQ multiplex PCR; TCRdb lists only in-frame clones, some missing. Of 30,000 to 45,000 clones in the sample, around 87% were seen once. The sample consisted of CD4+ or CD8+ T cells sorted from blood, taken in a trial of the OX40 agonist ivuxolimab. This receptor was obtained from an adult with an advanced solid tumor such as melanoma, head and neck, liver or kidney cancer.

The CDR3 region is CASSYSELAKNIQYF. The DNA for the CDR3 is TGTGCCAGCAGTTACTCGGAGTTAGCCAAAAACATTCAGTACTTC. V usage is TRBV6-6 and J usage is TRBJ2-4; D call uncertain. V was shortened by 0 bases and J by 0 bases, with 6 bases between the two germline ends. This CDR3 is built from 15 residues. In germline, CDR1 is MNHNY, CDR2 SVGAGI (reference sequence).